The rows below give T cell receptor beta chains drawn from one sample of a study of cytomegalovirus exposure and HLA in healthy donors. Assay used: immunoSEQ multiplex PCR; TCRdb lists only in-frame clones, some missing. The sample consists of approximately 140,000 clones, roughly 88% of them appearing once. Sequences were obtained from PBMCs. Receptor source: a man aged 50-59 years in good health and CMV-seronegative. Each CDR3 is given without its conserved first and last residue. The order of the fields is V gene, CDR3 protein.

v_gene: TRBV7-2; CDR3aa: ASSLVQGAGELF
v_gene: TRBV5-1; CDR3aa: ASSFQADSYNEQF
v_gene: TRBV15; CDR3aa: ATSRDLHAYEQY
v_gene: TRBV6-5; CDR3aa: ASSYDGQGGGYT
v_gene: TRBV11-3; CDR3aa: ASSLGQYSNQPQH
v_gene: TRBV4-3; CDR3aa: ASSSQTAISGNTIY
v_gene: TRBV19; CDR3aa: ATSQGGNTEAF
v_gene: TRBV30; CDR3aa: AWSFGQGAYEQY
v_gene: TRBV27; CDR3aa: ASSFVGGNYGYT
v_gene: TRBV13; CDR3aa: ASNSRGRPDTQY
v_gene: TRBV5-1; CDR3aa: ASGDRTGASTDTQY
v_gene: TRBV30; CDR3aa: AWGGETGELF
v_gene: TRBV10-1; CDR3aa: ASSQGQGPYEQY
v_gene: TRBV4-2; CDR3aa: ASSQDRTGGLRRTDTQY
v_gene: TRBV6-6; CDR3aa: ASSYGGGPKTQY
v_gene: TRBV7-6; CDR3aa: ASSFRGQGTYEQY
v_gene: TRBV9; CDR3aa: ASSPGLAGENTDTQY
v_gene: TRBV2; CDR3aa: ASRLGQYTGELF
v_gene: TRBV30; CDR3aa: AWATGTETQY
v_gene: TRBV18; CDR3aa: ASSSTGRGVANQPQH
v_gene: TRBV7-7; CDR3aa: ASSLAGQQETQY
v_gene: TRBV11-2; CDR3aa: ASSLTSYEQY
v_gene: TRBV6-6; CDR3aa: ASSLQGAVKTQY
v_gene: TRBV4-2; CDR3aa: ASSQVLAGDNEQF
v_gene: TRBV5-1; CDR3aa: ASSFSGAGELF
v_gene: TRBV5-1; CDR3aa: ASSLAEGNTEAF
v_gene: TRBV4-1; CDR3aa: ASSQPTRDRYNSPLH
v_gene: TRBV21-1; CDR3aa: ASSKEGEPPRYEQY
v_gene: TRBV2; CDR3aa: ASTADRKNTEAF
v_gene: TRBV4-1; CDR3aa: ASSQGGRGTEAF
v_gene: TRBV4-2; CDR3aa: ASSQVQGQGTEAF
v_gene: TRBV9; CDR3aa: ASRGTGSDNSPLH
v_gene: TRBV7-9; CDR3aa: ASSLGATDTQY
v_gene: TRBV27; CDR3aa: ASKGLLGEQY
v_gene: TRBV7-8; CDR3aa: ASSFPAGGPGDTQY
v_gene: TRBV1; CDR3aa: TSSRPGLAQETQY
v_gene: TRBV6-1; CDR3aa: ASRRDRPSYEQY
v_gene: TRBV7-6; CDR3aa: ASSLDSLQRGV
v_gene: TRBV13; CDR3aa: ASSPGQGGYEQY
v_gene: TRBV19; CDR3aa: ASSISSGGNTEAF
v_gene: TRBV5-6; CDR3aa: ASSLARGYEQY
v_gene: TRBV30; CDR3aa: ACGTFTDTQY
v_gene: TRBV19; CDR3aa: ASQRDRVAEQY
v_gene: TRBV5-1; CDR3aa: ASSRTSGGIRSSYNEQF
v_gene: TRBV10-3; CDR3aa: AISESTGYGYT
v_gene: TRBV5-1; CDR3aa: ASSKTSSSYEQY
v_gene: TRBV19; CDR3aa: ASSFSGGRSYEQY
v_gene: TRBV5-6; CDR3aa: ASSLGGLEQY
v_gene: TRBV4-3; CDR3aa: ASSQDSRSGNSPLH